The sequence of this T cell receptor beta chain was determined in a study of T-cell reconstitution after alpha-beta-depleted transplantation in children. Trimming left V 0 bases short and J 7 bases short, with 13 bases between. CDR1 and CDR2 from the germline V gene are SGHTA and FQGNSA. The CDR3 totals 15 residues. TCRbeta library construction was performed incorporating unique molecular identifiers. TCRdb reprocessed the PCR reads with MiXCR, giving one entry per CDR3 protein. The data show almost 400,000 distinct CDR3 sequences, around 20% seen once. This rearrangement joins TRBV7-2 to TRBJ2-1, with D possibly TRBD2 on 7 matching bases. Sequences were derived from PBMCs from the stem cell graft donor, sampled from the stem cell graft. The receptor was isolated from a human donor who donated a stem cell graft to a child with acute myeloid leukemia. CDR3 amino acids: CASSLAGGAGNEQFF. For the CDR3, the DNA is TGTGCCAGCAGCTTAGCTGGGGGGGCAGGTAATGAGCAGTTCTTC.